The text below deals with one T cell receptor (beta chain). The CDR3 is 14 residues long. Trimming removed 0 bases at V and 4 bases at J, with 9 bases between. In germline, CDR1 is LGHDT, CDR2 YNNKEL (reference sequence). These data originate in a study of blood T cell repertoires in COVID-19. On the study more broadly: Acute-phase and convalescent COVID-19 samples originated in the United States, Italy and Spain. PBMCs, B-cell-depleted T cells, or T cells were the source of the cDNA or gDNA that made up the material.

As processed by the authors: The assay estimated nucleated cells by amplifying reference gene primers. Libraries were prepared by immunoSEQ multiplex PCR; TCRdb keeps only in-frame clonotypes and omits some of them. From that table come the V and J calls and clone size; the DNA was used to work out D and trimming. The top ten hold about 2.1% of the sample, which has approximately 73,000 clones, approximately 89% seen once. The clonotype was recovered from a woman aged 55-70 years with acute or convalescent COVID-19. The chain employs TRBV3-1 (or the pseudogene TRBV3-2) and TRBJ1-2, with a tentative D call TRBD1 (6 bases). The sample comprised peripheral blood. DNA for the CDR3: TGTGCCAGCAGCCAAGAAGGACAGTCCTATGGCTACACCTTC. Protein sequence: CASSQEGQSYGYTF.